This is a list of T cell receptor beta chains from one sample in a study of blood T cell repertoires in COVID-19. Assay: immunoSEQ multiplex PCR; the TCRdb copy retains only in-frame clones and omits some. The top ten clones hold approximately 3.3% of a sample with roughly 250,000 clones, around 90% of them seen once. Material: peripheral blood. Receptor source: a woman aged 40 to 50 with acute or convalescent COVID-19. Each CDR3 is given with its conserved first and last residue. D genes are given only for firm matches. Size values are once, few and many counts, or a class for expanded clones, and some rows have none.

J gene	V gene	D gene	clone size	CDR3 protein	CDR3 DNA
TRBJ1-3	TRBV19	NA	once	CASSIQRSSGNTIYF	TGTGCCAGTAGTATTCAACGGAGCTCTGGAAACACCATATATTTT
TRBJ2-3	TRBV11-1	NA	few	CASSSAPSGVSDTQYF	TGTGCCAGCAGTTCAGCACCTTCCGGGGTCTCAGATACGCAGTATTTT
TRBJ1-1	TRBV27	NA	NA	CASSFSGGRTEAFF	TGTGCCAGCAGTTTCTCGGGAGGGAGAACTGAAGCTTTCTTT
TRBJ2-1	TRBV9	TRBD1	NA	CASSAAGQVNEQFF	TGTGCCAGCAGCGCCGCAGGACAGGTTAATGAGCAGTTCTTC
TRBJ1-6	TRBV7-3	TRBD1	NA	CASSSLDRVDSPLHF	TGTGCCAGCAGCTCCCTGGACAGGGTTGATTCACCCCTCCACTTT
TRBJ2-2	TRBV9	TRBD2	NA	CASSVGLAGRTGELFF	TGTGCCAGCAGCGTCGGACTAGCGGGGAGAACCGGGGAGCTGTTTTTT
TRBJ1-1	TRBV12-5	TRBD1	NA	CASGQGPAEEAFF	TGTGCTAGCGGACAGGGACCGGCGGAGGAAGCTTTCTTT
TRBJ2-6	TRBV4-1	NA	NA	CASSQVGGSGANVLTF	TGCGCCAGCAGCCAGGTCGGAGGAAGTGGGGCCAACGTCCTGACTTTC
TRBJ2-1	TRBV2	TRBD2	NA	CAILVGGGEQFF	TGTGCCATCCTGGTTGGCGGGGGTGAGCAGTTCTTC
TRBJ2-2	TRBV5-4	NA	NA	CASSSSMGRTGELFF	TGTGCCAGCAGCTCCTCGATGGGGAGAACCGGGGAGCTGTTTTTT
TRBJ2-2	TRBV4-2	NA	NA	CASSQEGSRNTGELFF	TGTGCCAGCAGCCAGGAGGGCTCCCGGAACACCGGGGAGCTGTTTTTT
TRBJ1-5	TRBV5-6	NA	NA	CASSYLQGSNQPQHF	TGTGCCAGCAGCTATTTACAGGGTAGCAATCAGCCCCAGCATTTT
TRBJ1-1	TRBV25-1	NA	NA	CASSESVGTLKMNTEAFF	TGTGCCAGCAGTGAATCAGTGGGGACTCTAAAAATGAACACTGAAGCTTTCTTT
TRBJ2-6	TRBV7-8	NA	NA	CASSPRVSGANVLTF	TGTGCCAGCAGCCCGAGGGTCTCTGGGGCCAACGTCCTGACTTTC
TRBJ1-2	TRBV19	NA	NA	CASSRQRYGYTF	TGTGCCAGTAGTAGACAGCGCTATGGCTACACCTTC
TRBJ2-5	TRBV19	NA	NA	CASRESWTKKETQYF	TGTGCCAGCCGGGAGTCCTGGACTAAAAAAGAGACCCAGTACTTC
TRBJ1-2	TRBV12-3/TRBV12-4	TRBD1	NA	CASSLQGNGYTF	TGTGCCAGCAGCTTACAGGGGAATGGCTACACCTTC
TRBJ2-1	TRBV24-1	TRBD1	NA	CATSDARTGSYNEQFF	TGTGCCACCAGTGATGCCCGGACAGGGTCCTACAATGAGCAGTTCTTC
TRBJ1-6	TRBV7-2	NA	NA	CASNAASSTGSPLHF	TGTGCCAGCAACGCGGCGAGCAGCACCGGGTCACCCCTCCACTTT
TRBJ2-3	TRBV20-1	NA	NA	CSASVGGTMDTQYF	TGCAGTGCTAGTGTGGGGGGTACGATGGATACGCAGTATTTT
TRBJ2-4	TRBV2	TRBD1	NA	CASSVTGDQNIQYF	TGTGCCAGCAGTGTTACAGGGGACCAAAACATTCAGTACTTC
TRBJ2-3	TRBV7-8	TRBD1	NA	CASSSGQGTYTDTQYF	TGTGCCAGCAGCTCCGGACAGGGGACCTACACAGATACGCAGTATTTT
TRBJ1-2	TRBV12-5	NA	NA	CASGPLRLGGYGYTF	TGTGCTAGTGGCCCCCTCCGGCTAGGTGGCTATGGCTACACCTTC
TRBJ1-1	TRBV18	NA	NA	CASSPKREDTEAFF	TGTGCCAGCTCACCTAAACGGGAGGACACTGAAGCTTTCTTT
TRBJ2-5	TRBV14	NA	NA	CASSVRTTIQETQYF	TGTGCCAGCAGCGTAAGGACTACCATCCAAGAGACCCAGTACTTC
TRBJ1-2	TRBV6-2/TRBV6-3	NA	NA	CASSYSRSRGPGYTF	TGTGCCAGCAGTTACTCGCGTAGCAGGGGTCCCGGCTACACCTTC
TRBJ1-3	TRBV2	TRBD1	NA	CASSDRGFSGNTIYF	TGTGCCAGCAGCGACAGGGGGTTCAGTGGAAACACCATATATTTT
TRBJ1-5	TRBV24-1	TRBD1	NA	CATSDSSSGTGVYQPQHF	TGTGCCACCAGTGATTCCTCTTCCGGGACAGGGGTATATCAGCCCCAGCATTTT
TRBJ1-1	TRBV7-2	TRBD1	NA	CASSLTGGNTEAFF	TGTGCCAGCAGCTTAACAGGGGGAAACACTGAAGCTTTCTTT
TRBJ2-1	TRBV4-1	NA	NA	CASSQVPALGYNEQFF	TGCGCCAGCAGCCAAGTACCAGCGCTGGGCTACAATGAGCAGTTCTTC
TRBJ1-2	TRBV2	TRBD1	NA	CASSEARTGRGYTF	TGTGCCAGCAGTGAAGCGAGGACAGGGAGAGGCTACACCTTC
TRBJ2-1	TRBV20-1	TRBD2	NA	CSASRAGVDDEQFF	TGCAGTGCTAGTCGAGCGGGGGTGGACGATGAGCAGTTCTTC
TRBJ1-1	TRBV5-1	NA	NA	CASSLGREAFF	TGCGCCAGCAGCTTGGGGCGGGAAGCTTTCTTT
TRBJ1-1	TRBV19	TRBD1	NA	CASSITGANTEAFF	TGTGCCAGTAGTATAACAGGGGCTAACACTGAAGCTTTCTTT
TRBJ2-3	TRBV2	TRBD2	NA	CASRSGLAGYTDTQYF	TGTGCCAGCAGGTCGGGACTAGCGGGCTACACAGATACGCAGTATTTT
TRBJ2-2	TRBV6-5	NA	NA	CASSYGAPGELFF	TGTGCCAGCAGTTACGGGGCGCCCGGGGAGCTGTTTTTT
TRBJ1-2	TRBV2	TRBD1	few	CASSEGTVNYGYTF	TGTGCCAGCAGTGAGGGGACAGTAAACTATGGCTACACCTTC